This TCR beta chain came from a study of blood T cell repertoires in COVID-19. On this clone: The sample has other DNA sequences that encode this CDR3 too.

Sequenced by immunoSEQ multiplex PCR; TCRdb stores in-frame clones only, minus some. This sample carries 350,000 to 550,000 clones, about 85% of them seen once, and the ten largest clones take over 1.5%. Looked up from germline, CDR1 is SGDLS and CDR2 is YYNGEE. The CDR3 runs 13 residues. The germline V and J ends were trimmed by 0 bases and 8 bases, with 11 bases remaining between them. The clonotype comes from a woman under 30 with acute COVID-19. This sequence joins TRBV9 and TRBJ1-1; TRBD1 is a possible D gene (6 bases). The source material was PBMCs or T cells enriched from blood (not recorded which). CDR3: CASSVALRGEAFF. The CDR3 DNA is TGTGCCAGCAGCGTAGCCCTTAGGGGGGAAGCTTTCTTT.